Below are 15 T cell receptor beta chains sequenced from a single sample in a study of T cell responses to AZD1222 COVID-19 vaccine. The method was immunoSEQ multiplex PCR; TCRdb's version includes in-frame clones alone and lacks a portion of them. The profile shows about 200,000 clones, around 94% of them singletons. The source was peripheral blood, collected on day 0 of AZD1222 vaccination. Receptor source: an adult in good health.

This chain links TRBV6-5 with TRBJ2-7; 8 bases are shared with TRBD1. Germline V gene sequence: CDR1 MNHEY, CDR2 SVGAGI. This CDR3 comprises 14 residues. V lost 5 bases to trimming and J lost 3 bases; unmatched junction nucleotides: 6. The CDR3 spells CASSPGTGVYEQYF. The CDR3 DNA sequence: TGTGCCAGCAGTCCCGGGACAGGAGTCTACGAGCAGTACTTC.

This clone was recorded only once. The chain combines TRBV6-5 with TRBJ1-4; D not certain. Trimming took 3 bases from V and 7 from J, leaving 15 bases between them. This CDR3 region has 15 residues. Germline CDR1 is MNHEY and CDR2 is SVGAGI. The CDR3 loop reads CASSYGGRTGEKLFF. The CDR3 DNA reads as TGTGCCAGCAGTTATGGCGGTCGAACGGGTGAAAAACTGTTTTTT.

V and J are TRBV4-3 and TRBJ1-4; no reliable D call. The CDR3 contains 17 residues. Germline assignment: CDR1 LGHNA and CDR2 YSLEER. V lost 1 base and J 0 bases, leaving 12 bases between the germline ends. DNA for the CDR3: TGCGCCAGCAGCCAAGGAAACTTCCGAGCAACTAATGAAAAACTGTTTTTT. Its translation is CASSQGNFRATNEKLFF.

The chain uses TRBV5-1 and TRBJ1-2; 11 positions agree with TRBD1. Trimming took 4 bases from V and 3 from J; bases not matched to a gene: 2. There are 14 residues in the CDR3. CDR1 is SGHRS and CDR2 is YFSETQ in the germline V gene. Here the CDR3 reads CASSQGQGDYGYTF. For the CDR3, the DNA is TGCGCCAGCAGCCAGGGACAGGGGGACTATGGCTACACCTTC.

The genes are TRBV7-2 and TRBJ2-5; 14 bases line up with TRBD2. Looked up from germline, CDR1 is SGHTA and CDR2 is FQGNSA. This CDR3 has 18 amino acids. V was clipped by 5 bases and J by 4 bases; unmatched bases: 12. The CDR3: CASSTRMGLAGVRETQYF. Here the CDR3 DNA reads TGTGCCAGCAGCACGCGAATGGGACTAGCGGGGGTGAGAGAGACCCAGTACTTC.

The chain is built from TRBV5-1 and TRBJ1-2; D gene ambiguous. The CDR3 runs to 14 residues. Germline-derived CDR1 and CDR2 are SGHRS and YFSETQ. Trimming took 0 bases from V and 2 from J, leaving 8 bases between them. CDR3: CASSLGQHNYGYTF. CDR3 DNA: TGCGCCAGCAGCTTGGGGCAGCACAACTATGGCTACACCTTC.

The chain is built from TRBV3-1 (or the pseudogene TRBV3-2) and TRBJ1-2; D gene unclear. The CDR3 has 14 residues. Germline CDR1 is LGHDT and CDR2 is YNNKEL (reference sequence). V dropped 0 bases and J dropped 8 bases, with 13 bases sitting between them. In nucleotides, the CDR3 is TGTGCCAGCAGCCAAGAGTCGCCGGGTAGAGGCTACACCTTC. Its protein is CASSQESPGRGYTF.

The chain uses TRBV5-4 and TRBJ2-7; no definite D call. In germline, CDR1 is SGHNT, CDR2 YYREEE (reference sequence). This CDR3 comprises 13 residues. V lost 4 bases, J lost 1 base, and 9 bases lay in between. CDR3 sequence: CASSRAESYEQYF. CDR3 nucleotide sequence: TGTGCCAGCAGCCGGGCGGAGTCCTACGAGCAGTACTTC.

CDR3 in amino acids: CASSMWENTEAFF. In DNA, the CDR3 is TGTGCCAGCAGTATGTGGGAGAACACTGAAGCTTTCTTT. The V gene is TRBV6-4, the J gene TRBJ1-1; no clear D. Trimming cost V 5 bases and J 1 base, with 8 bases left between them. Looked up from germline, CDR1 is MRHNA and CDR2 is SNTAGT. CDR3 size: 13 residues.

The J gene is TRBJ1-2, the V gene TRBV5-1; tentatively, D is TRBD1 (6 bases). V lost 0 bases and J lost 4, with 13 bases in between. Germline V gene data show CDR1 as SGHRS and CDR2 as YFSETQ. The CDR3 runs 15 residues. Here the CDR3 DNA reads TGCGCCAGCAGCTTGGAGACAGGACCCTTCTATGGCTACACCTTC. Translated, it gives CASSLETGPFYGYTF.

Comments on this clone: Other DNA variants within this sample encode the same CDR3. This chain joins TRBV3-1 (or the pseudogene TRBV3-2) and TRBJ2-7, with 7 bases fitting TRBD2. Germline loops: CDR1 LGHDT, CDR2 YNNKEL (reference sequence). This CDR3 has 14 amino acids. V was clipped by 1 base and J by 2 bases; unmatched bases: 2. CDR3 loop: CASSQGGGPYEQYF. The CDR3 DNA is TGTGCCAGCAGCCAAGGGGGGGGACCCTACGAGCAGTACTTC.

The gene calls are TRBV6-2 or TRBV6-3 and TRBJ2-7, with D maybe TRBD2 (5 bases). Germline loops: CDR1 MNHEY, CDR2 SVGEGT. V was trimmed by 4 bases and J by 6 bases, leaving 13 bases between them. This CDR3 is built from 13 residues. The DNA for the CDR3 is TGTGCCAGCAGTTCACCCCCACGGGGCGAGCAGTACTTC. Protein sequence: CASSSPPRGEQYF.

The CDR3 protein is CSVEDPGVEQYF. The CDR3 DNA sequence: TGCAGCGTTGAGGACCCCGGAGTCGAGCAGTACTTC. V and J are TRBV29-1 and TRBJ2-7; unclear D gene. Between the trimmed V and J ends, which lost 3 bases and 6 bases, there was a span of 12 bases. The CDR3 contains 12 residues. Germline-derived CDR1 and CDR2 are SQVTM and ANQGSEA.

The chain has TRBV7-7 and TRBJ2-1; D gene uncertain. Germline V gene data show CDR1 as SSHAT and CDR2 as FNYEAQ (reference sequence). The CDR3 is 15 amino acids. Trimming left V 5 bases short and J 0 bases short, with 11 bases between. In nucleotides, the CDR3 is TGTGCCAGCAGCCCTAGTCGTAGCTCCTACAATGAGCAGTTCTTC. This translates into CASSPSRSSYNEQFF.

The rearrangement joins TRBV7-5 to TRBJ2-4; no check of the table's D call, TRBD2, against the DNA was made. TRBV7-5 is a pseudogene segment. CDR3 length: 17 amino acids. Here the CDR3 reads CARSLGMAGGPKNIQYF. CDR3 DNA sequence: TGTGCCAGAAGCTTAGGGATGGCGGGGGGGCCTAAAAACATTCAGTACTTC.